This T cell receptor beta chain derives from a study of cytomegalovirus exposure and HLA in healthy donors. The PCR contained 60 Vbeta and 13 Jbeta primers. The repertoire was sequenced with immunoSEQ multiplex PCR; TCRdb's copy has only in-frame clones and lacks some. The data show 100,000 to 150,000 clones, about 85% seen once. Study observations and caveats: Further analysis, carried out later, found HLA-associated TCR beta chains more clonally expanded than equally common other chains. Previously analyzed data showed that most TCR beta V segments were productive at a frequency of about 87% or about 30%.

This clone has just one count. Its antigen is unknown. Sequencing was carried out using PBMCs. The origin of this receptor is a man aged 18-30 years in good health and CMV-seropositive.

CDR3 in amino acids: CASRPTIEVRETQYF. The DNA for the CDR3 is TGTGCCAGCAGACCAACGATAGAAGTTCGGGAGACCCAGTACTTC. The rearrangement uses TRBV6-5 and TRBJ2-5; D is uncertain. Trimming removed 6 bases at V and 5 bases at J, with 19 bases between. Germline V lookup: CDR1 MNHEY, CDR2 SVGAGI. This CDR3 region has 15 residues.